The 8 T cell receptor beta chains below were found in one sample sequenced in a study of blood T cell repertoires in COVID-19. Profiled with immunoSEQ multiplex PCR; TCRdb holds only in-frame clones, not every one. Of around 270,000 clones listed, approximately 85% were seen once; the top ten hold roughly 4%. Input material: PBMCs or T cells enriched from blood (not recorded which). Receptors were obtained from a woman younger than 45 who had recovered from COVID-19.

V gene TRBV19 combines with J gene TRBJ1-2, with D maybe TRBD1 (5 bases). The CDR3 loop spans 12 amino acids. Germline loops: CDR1 LNHDA, CDR2 SQIVND (reference sequence). Trimming stripped 1 base from V and 8 bases from J, with 8 bases between. The CDR3 reads CASSIVGVGYTF. CDR3 bases: TGTGCCAGTAGTATAGTAGGGGTCGGCTACACCTTC. Complete variable domain (other parts from reference TRBV19 and TRBJ1-2): DGGITQSPKYLFRKEGQNVTLSCEQNLNHDAMYWYRQDPGQGLRLIYYSQIVNDFQKGDIAEGYSVSREKKESFPLTVTSAQKNPTAFYLCASSIVGVGYTFGSGTRLTVV.

V usage is TRBV4-1 and J usage is TRBJ2-7; 13 bases align to TRBD2. Germline V gives CDR1 MGHRA, CDR2 YSYEKL. J lost 3 bases, V lost 4 bases, and 3 bases had no gene match. The CDR3 is 15 amino acids. The CDR3 protein is CASSRGLAGFYEQYF. CDR3 coding DNA: TGCGCCAGCAGCCGGGGACTAGCGGGATTCTACGAGCAGTACTTC.

The rearrangement links TRBV24-1 to TRBJ2-1; TRBD1 matches 8 bases. Germline CDR1 is KGHDR and CDR2 is SFDVKD. V lost 4 bases and J lost 3; bases outside the gene matches: 4. The CDR3 is made up of 15 amino acids. The CDR3 DNA sequence: TGTGCCACCAGTGACGCCGGGACAGGCTACAATGAGCAGTTCTTC. Its protein is CATSDAGTGYNEQFF.

This chain joins TRBV2 and TRBJ2-7; D call uncertain. The ends were cut back, 4 bases at V and 0 bases at J, with 10 bases in the middle. Per germline, CDR1 SNHLY and CDR2 FYNNEI. The CDR3 has 14 amino acids. The CDR3 protein is CASSAKTNSYEQYF. The DNA for the CDR3 is TGTGCCAGCAGTGCTAAAACTAACTCCTACGAGCAGTACTTC.

The J gene is TRBJ2-5, the V gene TRBV7-2, with D perhaps TRBD1 (6 bases). The CDR3 extends over 15 amino acids. Germline V gene sequence: CDR1 SGHTA, CDR2 FQGNSA. With 1 base removed from V and 5 bases from J, the gap between germline ends came to 14 bases. CDR3 loop: CASSLDPGAWETQYF. The CDR3 DNA reads TGTGCCAGCAGCTTAGACCCAGGGGCGTGGGAGACCCAGTACTTC.

This clone was seen just once. This chain uses TRBV29-1 with TRBJ1-2; no clear D. V lost 6 bases, J lost 4 bases, and 15 bases lay in between. Germline CDR1 SQVTM, CDR2 ANQGSEA. The CDR3 contains 13 residues. In DNA, the CDR3 is TGCAGCGTGGATAGAGAGAGCGGCTATGGCTACACCTTC. Protein product: CSVDRESGYGYTF.

V is TRBV29-1 and J is TRBJ2-1, with 10 nucleotides matching TRBD1. CDR1 is SQVTM, CDR2 ANQGSEA, per germline. This CDR3 spans 15 amino acids. The CDR3 loop reads CSVRIRDRGRNEQFF. In nucleotides, the CDR3 is TGCAGTGTGAGGATTCGGGACAGGGGACGAAATGAGCAGTTCTTC.

This chain connects TRBV7-6 to TRBJ1-4; D call uncertain. V lost 1 base and J 5 bases, leaving 11 bases between the germline ends. Germline loops: CDR1 SGHVS, CDR2 FNYEAQ. CDR3 length: 15 residues. DNA for the CDR3: TGTGCCAGCAGCTTAGAGGAGGGTTGGAATGAAAAACTGTTTTTT. Protein sequence: CASSLEEGWNEKLFF.